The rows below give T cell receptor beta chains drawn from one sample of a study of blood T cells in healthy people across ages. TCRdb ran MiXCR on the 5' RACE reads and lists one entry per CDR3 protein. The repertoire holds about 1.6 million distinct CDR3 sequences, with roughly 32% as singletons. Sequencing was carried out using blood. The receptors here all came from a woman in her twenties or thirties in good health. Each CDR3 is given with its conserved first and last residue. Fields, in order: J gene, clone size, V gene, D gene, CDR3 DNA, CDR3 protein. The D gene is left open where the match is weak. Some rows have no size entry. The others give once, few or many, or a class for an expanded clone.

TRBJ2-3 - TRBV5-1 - TGCGCCAGCAGCTTAGTAACCTCATTCACAGATACGCAGTATTTT CASSLVTSFTDTQYF
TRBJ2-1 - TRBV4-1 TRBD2 TGCGCCAGCAGCCAACGGGGGGGAGAAGGTAATGAGCAGTTCTTC CASSQRGGEGNEQFF
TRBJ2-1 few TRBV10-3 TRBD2 TGTGCCATCAGTGAGTCAAGGGGAGGGCTTTACAATGAGCAGTTCTTC CAISESRGGLYNEQFF
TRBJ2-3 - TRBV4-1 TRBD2 TGCGCCTGCAGCCAAGTAAAGGGGATTAACAGCGGGGGCACAGATACGCAGTATTTT CACSQVKGINSGGTDTQYF
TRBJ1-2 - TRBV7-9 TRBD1 TGTGCCAGCAGCTTAGTATCGGACAGGGCTGGCTACACCTTC CASSLVSDRAGYTF
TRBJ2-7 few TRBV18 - TGTGCCACCTCACCGACAGGTAACTCCTACGAGCAGTACTTC CATSPTGNSYEQYF
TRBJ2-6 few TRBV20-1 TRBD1 TGCAGTGCTAGAGTAGGACAGGGGAGCTCTGGGGCCAACGTCCTGACTTTC CSARVGQGSSGANVLTF
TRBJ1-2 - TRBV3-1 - TGTGCCAGCAGCCATTGGAGCCTCCAACCTAACTATGGCTACACCTTC CASSHWSLQPNYGYTF
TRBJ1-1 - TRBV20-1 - TGCAGTGCTAGAGATTTTGCGAGGGCGAACACTGAAGCTTTCTTT CSARDFARANTEAFF
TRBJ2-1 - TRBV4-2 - TGTGCCAGCAGCCAAGACCGGGAATTATACAATGAGCAGTTCTTC CASSQDRELYNEQFF
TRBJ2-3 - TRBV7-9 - TGTGCCAGCAGCTTAGCTACAGGGAGCACAGATACGCAGTATTTT CASSLATGSTDTQYF
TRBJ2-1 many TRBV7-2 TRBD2 TGTGCCAGCAGTCTTGCGGGACTACCCTACAATGAGCAGTTCTTC CASSLAGLPYNEQFF
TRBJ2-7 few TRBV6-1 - TGTGCCACCCTTGGACCCAGGAGCTCCTACGGGCAGTACTTC CATLGPRSSYGQYF
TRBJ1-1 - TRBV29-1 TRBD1 TGCAGCGGCACCGCCCCGGGGCAGGGGGGCCCTGAAGCTTTCTTT CSGTAPGQGGPEAFF
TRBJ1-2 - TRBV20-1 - TGCAGTGCCCCCCTGATATCGCTGAATGGAGGCTACACCTTC CSAPLISLNGGYTF
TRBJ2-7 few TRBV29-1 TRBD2 TGCAGCGTTGAAGTGGGCAGCGGGAGGGTCGGCGAGCAGTACTTC CSVEVGSGRVGEQYF
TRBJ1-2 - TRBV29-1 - - CSVRTGINYGCTF
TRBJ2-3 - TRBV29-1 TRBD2 TGCAACGTTGAAAAGGGGACTAGCGGTCCCACAGATACGCAGTATTTT CNVEKGTSGPTDTQYF
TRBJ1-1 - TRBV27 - TGTGCCAGCAGTTCCCGTTGGGGAATCACTGAAGCTTTCTTT CASSSRWGITEAFF
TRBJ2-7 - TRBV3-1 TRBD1 TGTGCCAGTGAGGGACAGTCCTACGAGCAGTACTTC CASEGQSYEQYF
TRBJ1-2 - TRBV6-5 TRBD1 TGTGCCAGCAGTAGGGGACAGGGGAAGTATGGCTACACCTTC CASSRGQGKYGYTF
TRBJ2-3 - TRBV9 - TGTGCCAGCAGCCCAGGAGGGACAGATGCACAAAATACGCAGTATTTT CASSPGGTDAQNTQYF
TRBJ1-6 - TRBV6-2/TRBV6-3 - TGTGCCAGCAGTTACGGAAGGGGGTCACCCCTCCACTTT CASSYGRGSPLHF
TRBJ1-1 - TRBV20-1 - TGCAGTGCTAGGTGGACAGCGCCGAACACTGAAGCTTTCTTT CSARWTAPNTEAFF
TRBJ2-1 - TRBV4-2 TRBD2 TGTGCCAGCAGCCAAGTCGGACTAGCGGGTCCCAATGAGCAGTTCTTC CASSQVGLAGPNEQFF
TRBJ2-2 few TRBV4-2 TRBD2 TGTGCCAGCAGCCAAGTACGGGAACAGTGGCGGGAGGGAATCTCCACCGGGGAGCTGTTTTTT CASSQVREQWREGISTGELFF
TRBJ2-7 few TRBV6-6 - TGTGCCAGCAGTTACTCGATCGGGGGTCGGCAGTACTTC CASSYSIGGRQYF
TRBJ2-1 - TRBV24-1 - TGTGCCACCAGTGAGGGCCGGGCCGGATACAATGAGCAGTTCTTC CATSEGRAGYNEQFF
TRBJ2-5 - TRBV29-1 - TGCAGCGTAACCGGGTCAGGGCAAGAGACCCAGTACTTC CSVTGSGQETQYF
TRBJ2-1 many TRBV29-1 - TGCAGCGTTCGCGATAGGAGGAAAGGAGATTTAGGGAACAATGAGCAGTTCTTC CSVRDRRKGDLGNNEQFF
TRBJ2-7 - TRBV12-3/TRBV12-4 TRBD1 TGTGCCAGCAGCCGCAGACAGGGGACCTACGAGCAGTACTTC CASSRRQGTYEQYF
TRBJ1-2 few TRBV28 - TGTGCCAGCAGTTCGGGGATAAGGGGCTACACCTTC CASSSGIRGYTF
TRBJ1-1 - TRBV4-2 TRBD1 TGTGCCAGCAGCCAAGCCTTCGGGACAGAGGGGATTATGAACACTGAAGCTTTCTTT CASSQAFGTEGIMNTEAFF
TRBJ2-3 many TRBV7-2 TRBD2 TGTGCCAGCAGCTTAGCTGGGACTACATACACAGATACGCAGTATTTT CASSLAGTTYTDTQYF
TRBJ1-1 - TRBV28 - TGTGCCAGCAGTCCAATTACAGGGACTTTGCGGGCTTTCTTT CASSPITGTLRAFF
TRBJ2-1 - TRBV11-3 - TGTGCCAGCAGCCAGGGCGGGGTAAGGGGTGAGCAGTTCTTC CASSQGGVRGEQFF
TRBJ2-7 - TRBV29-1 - TGCAGCGTTCAGACAGATCTCTACGAGCAGTACTTC CSVQTDLYEQYF
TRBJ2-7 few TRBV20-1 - TGCAGTGCTAGTGCCAATCCCCCAGGGTACGAGGCCTACGAGCAGTACTTC CSASANPPGYEAYEQYF
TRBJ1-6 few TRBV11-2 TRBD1 TGTGCCAGCAGAGCGGACAGGAGAGAATCACCCCTCCACTTT CASRADRRESPLHF
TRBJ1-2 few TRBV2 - TGTGCCAGCCGGGAACAGGGAATCAGTGGCTACACCTTC CASREQGISGYTF
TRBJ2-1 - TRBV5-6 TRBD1 TGTGCCAGCAGCTTGGAAAGGACAGGGGGTGGGAATGAGCAGTTCTTC CASSLERTGGGNEQFF
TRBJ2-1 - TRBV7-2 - TGTGCCAGCGCGTTTAGCTCCTACAATGAGCAGTTCTTC CASAFSSYNEQFF
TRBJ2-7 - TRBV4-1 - TGCGCCAGCAGCCAAGATGAAGGTGGGGGCAGGAACGAGCAGTACTTC CASSQDEGGGRNEQYF
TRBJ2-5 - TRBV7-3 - TGTGCCAGCAGCCGATCCGGGGCGGAGACCCAGTACTTC CASSRSGAETQYF
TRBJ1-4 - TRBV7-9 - TGTGCCGGAAGTCTAACAACTAATGAAAAACTGTTTTTT CAGSLTTNEKLFF
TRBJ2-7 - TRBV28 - TGTGCCAGCTCTGGGGGCGAGCAGTACTTC CASSGGEQYF
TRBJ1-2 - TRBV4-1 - TGCGCCAGCAGCCTGACCCCGGACGGGACCCTCTATGGCTACACCTTC CASSLTPDGTLYGYTF
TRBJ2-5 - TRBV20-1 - TGCAGTGCTAGACTGTTCGAGGAGACCCAGTACTTC CSARLFEETQYF
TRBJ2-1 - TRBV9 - TGTGCCAGCAGCGTTGACGGGTCCGCCTCCTACAATGAGCAGTTCTTC CASSVDGSASYNEQFF
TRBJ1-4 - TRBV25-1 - TGTGCCAGCAGTGACTCTGCAGCAATAAATGAAAAACTGTTTTTT CASSDSAAINEKLFF
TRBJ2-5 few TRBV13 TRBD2 TGTGCCAGCAGCAAAGGGATAGGACTAGCGGGAGAAGAGACCCAGTACTTC CASSKGIGLAGEETQYF
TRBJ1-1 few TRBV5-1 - TGCGCCGGCAGCTTGGGGCAGGGTTCCTCTAAGCGAGCTTTCTTT CAGSLGQGSSKRAFF
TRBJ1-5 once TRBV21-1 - TGTGCCAGCAGCAAAGAAGGTCAGCCCCGGCATTTT CASSKEGQPRHF
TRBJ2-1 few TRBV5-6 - TGTGCCAGCAGCTTGGAGGGACGGGCATACAATGAGCAGTTCTTC CASSLEGRAYNEQFF
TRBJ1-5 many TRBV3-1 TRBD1 TGTGCCAGCAGCCGGACAGGTTTAAACAATCAGCCCCAGCATTTT CASSRTGLNNQPQHF
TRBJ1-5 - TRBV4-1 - TGCGCCAGCAGTCAATTCCGGGGGCCTCGGAATCAGCCCCAGCATTTT CASSQFRGPRNQPQHF
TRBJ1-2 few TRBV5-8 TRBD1 TGTGCCAGCAGCTTGGTTCGTCCAGGGGGGAACTATGGCTACACCTTC CASSLVRPGGNYGYTF